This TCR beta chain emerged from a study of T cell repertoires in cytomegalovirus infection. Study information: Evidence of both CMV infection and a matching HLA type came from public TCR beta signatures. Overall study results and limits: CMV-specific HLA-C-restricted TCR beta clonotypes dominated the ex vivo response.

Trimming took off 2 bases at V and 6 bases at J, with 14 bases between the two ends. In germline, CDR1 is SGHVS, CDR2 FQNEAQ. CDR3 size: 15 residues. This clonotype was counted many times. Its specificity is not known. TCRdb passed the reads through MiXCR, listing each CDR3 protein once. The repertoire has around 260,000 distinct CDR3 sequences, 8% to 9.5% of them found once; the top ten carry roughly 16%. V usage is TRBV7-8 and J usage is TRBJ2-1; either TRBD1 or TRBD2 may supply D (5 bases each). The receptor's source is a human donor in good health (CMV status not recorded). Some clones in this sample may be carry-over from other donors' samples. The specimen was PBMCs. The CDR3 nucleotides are TGTGCCAGCAGCTTACGACTTGTGAGGGGCAATGAGCAGTTCTTC. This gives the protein CASSLRLVRGNEQFF.